This note documents a single T cell receptor beta chain sequence. Germline values: CDR1 SGDLS, CDR2 YYNGEE. The CDR3 is 14 residues long. V lost 0 bases and J lost 4, with 10 bases in between. As handled by the study authors: Researchers report that nucleated cell counts were estimated from reference gene primer amplification. Generated by immunoSEQ multiplex PCR, the TCRdb table keeps only in-frame clones and is missing some. D and trimming were read from the DNA, whereas the V and J calls and clone size are those reported in that table. Here the sample spans 150,000 to 200,000 clones, 70% to 85% being singletons. The data derive from a study of blood T cell repertoires in COVID-19. Study summary: COVID-19 samples from acute and convalescent phases originated in the United States, Italy and Spain. PBMCs, B-cell-depleted T cells, or T cells were the source of the cDNA or gDNA that made up the material.

The receptor was isolated from a human donor in a cohort sampled during active COVID-19. The V and J genes are TRBV9 and TRBJ2-5; D perhaps matches TRBD2 (6 bases). Specimen: peripheral blood. CDR3 DNA: TGTGCCAGCAGCGTAGTCGGGGGTAGAGAGACCCAGTACTTC. Translation: CASSVVGGRETQYF.